Listed here are 17 T cell receptor beta chains from one sample, sequenced in a study of T cell changes during pregnancy in multiple sclerosis. Clones were sequenced by immunoSEQ multiplex PCR, and TCRdb holds only the in-frame ones, with some missing. The sample includes fewer than 70,000 clones, approximately 94% seen only once; the top ten take 3% to 3.5%. Sequenced here: CD8+ T cells from peripheral blood mononuclear cells, sampled in the third trimester of pregnancy. The origin of the receptors is a female donor with multiple sclerosis, enrolled in a pregnancy study.

The rearrangement uses TRBV11-2 and TRBJ1-4; TRBD1 is a possible D gene (6 bases). This CDR3 has 14 amino acids. From germline, CDR1 is SGHAT and CDR2 FQNNGV. Between the trimmed V and J ends, which lost 6 bases and 0 bases, there was a span of 8 bases. The CDR3: CASSWTATNEKLFF. In DNA, the CDR3 is TGTGCCAGCAGTTGGACAGCAACTAATGAAAAACTGTTTTTT.

The J gene is TRBJ2-2, the V gene TRBV4-2, with D possibly TRBD2 on 5 matching bases. The CDR3 runs 14 residues. Germline V gene data show CDR1 as LGHNA and CDR2 as YNFKEQ. Trimming left V 6 bases short and J 2 bases short, with 10 bases between. DNA of the CDR3: TGTGCCAGCAGTTACGGACTCAACACCGGGGAGCTGTTTTTT. This gives the protein CASSYGLNTGELFF.

This chain joins TRBV30 and TRBJ1-2; D perhaps matches TRBD1 (5 bases). V shed 7 bases and J shed 8 bases, with 26 bases lying between them. Germline assignment: CDR1 GTSNPN and CDR2 SVGIG (reference sequence). The CDR3 has 15 residues. CDR3 residues: CAYLYPRRGLSGYTF. DNA of the CDR3: TGTGCCTACCTTTACCCTCGGAGGGGATTGTCGGGCTACACCTTC.

CDR3 protein: CASSLTSAPYEQYF. The DNA for the CDR3 is TGTGCCAGCAGCTTAACTAGCGCCCCCTACGAGCAGTACTTC. The chain is built from TRBV7-2 and TRBJ2-7; 7 bases are shared with TRBD2. Germline V lookup: CDR1 SGHTA, CDR2 FQGNSA. This CDR3 contains 14 residues. With V trimmed by 2 bases and J by 2 bases, 3 bases remained unmatched. The full variable domain, with the rest looked up from reference TRBV7-2 and TRBJ2-7, is GAGVSQSPSNKVTEKGKDVELRCDPISGHTALYWYRQSLGQGLEFLIYFQGNSAPDKSGLPSDRFSAERTGGSVSTLTIQRTQQEDSAVYLCASSLTSAPYEQYFGPGTRLTVT.

In nucleotides, the CDR3 is TGTGCCAGCTTCACCGGGGAGACCCAGTACTTC. Protein: CASFTGETQYF. The J gene is TRBJ2-5, the V gene TRBV7-9, with D unclear. Trimming pared 8 bases from V and 5 bases from J, leaving 9 bases between. The CDR3 covers 11 residues. Germline CDR1 reads SEHNR; CDR2 reads FQNEAQ (reference sequence).

The chain recombines TRBV29-1 with TRBJ2-2, with 8 bases matching TRBD2. This CDR3 is 16 amino acids long. CDR1 and CDR2 from the germline V gene are SQVTM and ANQGSEA. V lost 7 bases to trimming and J lost 0 bases; unmatched junction nucleotides: 10. In nucleotides, the CDR3 is TGCAGCGCCCCTAAGCTAGCGGGTGCGAACACCGGGGAGCTGTTTTTT. Protein sequence: CSAPKLAGANTGELFF.

The chain employs TRBV30 and TRBJ1-2; 10 nucleotides align to TRBD1. Trimming removed 3 bases from V and 2 bases from J; junction bases left unmatched: 6. Germline V gene data show CDR1 as GTSNPN and CDR2 as SVGIG (reference sequence). The CDR3 contains 15 residues. The CDR3 loop reads CAWSLGTGVNYGYTF. The DNA of the CDR3 is TGTGCCTGGAGCCTTGGGACAGGGGTAAACTATGGCTACACCTTC.

The J gene is TRBJ2-7, the V gene TRBV7-9; 10 bases are shared with TRBD1. V trimming: 2 bases; J trimming: 1 base; junction bases outside the gene matches: 5. This CDR3 is built from 16 residues. CDR1 and CDR2 (germline): SEHNR, FQNEAQ (reference sequence). The CDR3 region is CASSLFGQGGSYEQYF. CDR3 coding DNA: TGTGCCAGCAGCTTATTTGGACAGGGGGGATCCTACGAGCAGTACTTC.

The V call is TRBV25-1, the J call TRBJ2-7, with 11 bases that match TRBD2. Germline V CDR1 and CDR2: MGHDK, SYGVNS. Germline trimming cut 4 bases from V and 3 bases from J; bases unmatched to any gene: 5. CDR3 length equals 15 residues. This chain's CDR3 is CASSGATSGDYEQYF. For the CDR3, the DNA is TGTGCCAGCAGTGGGGCGACTAGCGGGGACTACGAGCAGTACTTC.

The CDR3 coding sequence is TGTGCCAGGAGGGACAGGGAGGCCGAGCAGTACTTC. Encoded protein: CARRDREAEQYF. The chain carries TRBV2 and TRBJ2-7, with 9 bases that match TRBD1. Germline assignment: CDR1 SNHLY and CDR2 FYNNEI. The CDR3 spans 12 residues. V was clipped by 9 bases and J by 6 bases; unmatched bases: 6.

The chain has TRBV27 and TRBJ2-2; TRBD2 matches at 7 bases. This CDR3 comprises 15 residues. V shed 10 bases, J shed 3 bases, and the junction held 11 bases outside the gene matches. In germline, CDR1 is MNHEY, CDR2 SMNVEV (reference sequence). The DNA for the CDR3 is TGTGCCACTTCGCGAACTAGCGATTACACCGGGGAGCTGTTTTTT. It encodes CATSRTSDYTGELFF.

The rearrangement joins TRBV5-5 to TRBJ2-1, with TRBD2 as a possible D gene (7 bases). V lost 0 bases and J 4 bases, leaving 20 bases between the germline ends. This CDR3 comprises 18 residues. Germline values: CDR1 SGHKS, CDR2 YYEKEE (reference sequence). The CDR3 region has the DNA TGTGCCAGCAGCTTGGAGGGGGGGATTTGGGGTCGGTACAATGAGCAGTTCTTC. Translation: CASSLEGGIWGRYNEQFF.

The chain links TRBV19 to TRBJ2-1; D is unclear. Germline CDR1 reads LNHDA; CDR2 reads SQIVND (reference sequence). This CDR3 comprises 14 residues. The V end lost 6 bases, the J end lost 2 bases, and 11 bases lay between the germline ends. The CDR3 nucleotides are TGTGCCAGTAGCTTAAGCCCCCCCTACAATGAGCAGTTCTTC. Its protein product is CASSLSPPYNEQFF.

V usage is TRBV13 and J usage is TRBJ2-1; 7 nucleotides align to TRBD2. Germline CDR1 and CDR2: PRHDT and FYEKMQ (reference sequence). CDR3 length: 16 residues. The ends lost 4 bases at V and 4 bases at J; junction bases unmatched: 10. The CDR3: CASSSTGTTSYNEQFF. The CDR3 DNA reads TGTGCCAGCAGCTCAACCGGGACTACATCTTACAATGAGCAGTTCTTC.

The chain couples TRBV19 to TRBJ2-1, with 14 bases that match TRBD2. CDR1 and CDR2 from the germline V gene are LNHDA and SQIVND (reference sequence). The CDR3 runs to 18 residues. The V segment lost 6 bases and the J segment 1 base; nucleotides outside the gene matches: 8. The CDR3 coding sequence is TGTGCCAGTAGCGCCGGGACTAGCGGGAGTTGGTCCTACAATGAGCAGTTCTTC. Residues: CASSAGTSGSWSYNEQFF.

This chain links TRBV5-8 with TRBJ1-1; 10 nucleotides align to TRBD1. From germline, CDR1 is SGHTS and CDR2 YDEGEE. Germline trimming cut 4 bases from V and 7 bases from J; bases unmatched to any gene: 7. This CDR3 is built from 14 residues. The CDR3 loop is CASSAGTGALEAFF. The CDR3 bases are TGTGCCAGCAGCGCCGGGACAGGGGCCCTTGAAGCTTTCTTT.

The chain has TRBV9 and TRBJ2-2; D not certain. This CDR3 contains 14 residues. The germline V and J ends were trimmed by 3 bases and 8 bases, with 14 bases remaining between them. Germline V gives CDR1 SGDLS, CDR2 YYNGEE. The CDR3 here is CASSGHTALGELFF. CDR3 coding DNA: TGTGCCAGCAGCGGCCACACAGCCTTAGGGGAGCTGTTTTTT. The full variable domain, in which reference TRBV9 and TRBJ2-2 provide the parts outside the CDR3, is DSGVTQTPKHLITATGQRVTLRCSPRSGDLSVYWYQQSLDQGLQFLIQYYNGEERAKGNILERFSAQQFPDLHSELNLSSLELGDSALYFCASSGHTALGELFFGEGSRLTVL.